This entry lists 22 T cell receptor beta chains sequenced from one sample in a study of T cells after yellow fever vaccination. TCRdb reanalysed the 5' RACE reads using MiXCR and keeps one entry per CDR3 protein. The repertoire holds 150,000 to 200,000 distinct CDR3 sequences, more than 9.5% seen once, with 36% in the top ten. This specimen consisted of CD8+ T cells sorted from PBMCs, obtained 15 days after the yellow fever booster vaccination. The receptors stem from a young man who received the YFV17D yellow fever vaccine.

This clonotype was counted ten times or more. CDR3 nucleotide sequence: TGTGCCAGCAGTTGGACAGGGAACACCGGGGAGCTGTTTTTT. It specifies CASSWTGNTGELFF. The V call is TRBV12-3 or TRBV12-4, the J call TRBJ2-2; 7 bases line up with TRBD1. This CDR3 comprises 14 residues. V lost 4 bases to trimming and J lost 1 base; unmatched junction nucleotides: 0.

This clonotype was picked up a small number of times. This chain joins TRBV5-4 and TRBJ2-5; D is unclear. The CDR3 extends over 14 amino acids. Trimming took off 4 bases at V and 2 bases at J, with 12 bases between the two ends. Germline lookup yields CDR1 SGHNT and CDR2 YYREEE (reference sequence). CDR3 nucleotides: TGTGCCAGCAGCGGCGGACGCGCGCAAGAGACCCAGTACTTC. This gives the protein CASSGGRAQETQYF.

V and J are TRBV6-5 and TRBJ2-5; 8 bases fit TRBD2. The CDR3 length is 17 residues. In germline, CDR1 is MNHEY, CDR2 SVGAGI. The V segment lost 2 bases and the J segment 1 base; nucleotides outside the gene matches: 9. CDR3 in amino acids: CASSYARIAGPQETQYF. DNA of the CDR3: TGTGCCAGCAGTTACGCCCGGATAGCGGGGCCCCAAGAGACCCAGTACTTC.

This clonotype was recorded a few times. This chain connects TRBV10-3 to TRBJ1-2, with D possibly matching TRBD1 (5 bases). The CDR3 runs 13 residues. Trimming left V 7 bases short and J 6 bases short, with 15 bases between. Germline-derived CDR1 and CDR2 are ENHRY and SYGVKD. The CDR3 nucleotides are TGTGCCATCATGACCTCGGGGGTCGATGGCTACACCTTC. This encodes CAIMTSGVDGYTF.

The chain links TRBV6-1 to TRBJ2-7, with 7 bases lining up with TRBD1. Trimming at V came to 5 bases and at J to 9 bases, leaving 4 bases not matched to a gene. This CDR3 spans 11 amino acids. Germline CDR1 and CDR2: MNHNS and SASEGT. The CDR3 is CASSWTGGQYV. CDR3 coding DNA: TGTGCCAGCAGTTGGACAGGCGGGCAGTACGTC.

CDR3 amino acids: CASTGGGTEAFF. CDR3 DNA: TGCGCCAGCACTGGTGGTGGCACTGAAGCTTTCTTT. The rearrangement uses TRBV10-2 and TRBJ1-1; D is ambiguous. The CDR3 length is 12 residues. The germline CDR1 and CDR2 sequences are WSHSY and SAAADI. With 7 bases removed from V and 4 bases from J, the gap between germline ends came to 10 bases.

This clonotype was picked up many times. The chain carries TRBV29-1 and TRBJ2-7; no reliable D call. Per the germline V gene, CDR1 is SQVTM and CDR2 is ANQGSEA. CDR3 size: 12 residues. V dropped 4 bases and J dropped 4 bases, with 11 bases sitting between them. The chain's CDR3 is CSVAARTYEQYF. CDR3 coding DNA: TGCAGCGTTGCCGCCAGAACGTACGAGCAGTACTTC.

This clonotype was recorded only once. The J gene is TRBJ1-1, the V gene TRBV10-1; the match to TRBD1 covers 10 bases. V gave up 11 bases and J gave up 1 base; unmatched junction bases: 4. The CDR3 is made up of 13 amino acids. CDR1 is WNHNN and CDR2 is SYGVQD in the germline V gene (reference sequence). The CDR3 region is CAGDRGENTEAFF. Here the CDR3 DNA reads TGCGCCGGGGACAGGGGAGAGAACACTGAAGCTTTCTTT.

This clonotype was recorded many times. The rearrangement uses TRBV28 and TRBJ2-4; 7 nucleotides agree with TRBD1. In germline, CDR1 is MDHEN, CDR2 SYDVKM. Trimming cost V 5 bases and J 4 bases; bases outside gene matches: 5. The CDR3 covers 14 residues. Here the CDR3 reads CASSPSTGKNIQYF. For the CDR3, the DNA is TGTGCCAGCAGTCCTTCGACAGGGAAAAACATTCAGTACTTC.

This clonotype was detected a few times. The V call is TRBV6-5, the J call TRBJ2-3; D is unresolved. In germline, CDR1 is MNHEY, CDR2 SVGAGI. The CDR3 is 15 residues long. V lost 4 bases and J 1 base, leaving 12 bases between the germline ends. CDR3 protein: CASSSTGRGTDTQYF. The CDR3 DNA reads as TGTGCCAGCAGTTCCACCGGACGGGGCACAGATACGCAGTATTTT.

The chain combines TRBV4-3 with TRBJ1-2; possible D gene TRBD1, 5 bases. The V and J ends lost 0 bases and 0 bases respectively, with 20 bases between them. Per the germline V gene, CDR1 is LGHNA and CDR2 is YSLEER. This CDR3 contains 19 residues. Here the CDR3 reads CASSQDLQGIVLPNYGYTF. The CDR3 DNA reads TGCGCCAGCAGCCAAGATTTGCAGGGTATAGTACTACCTAACTATGGCTACACCTTC.

Many counts were recorded for this clonotype. The CDR3 coding sequence is TGCGCCAGCAGCTCTTATCCCGACAGGGAGCCCCGCGAGCAGTACTTC. Translation: CASSSYPDREPREQYF. This chain links TRBV5-1 with TRBJ2-7; TRBD1 matches at 7 bases. There are 16 residues in the CDR3. Losses at the gene ends were 3 bases for V and 6 bases for J; bases not matched to a gene: 15. Germline CDR1 reads SGHRS; CDR2 reads YFSETQ.

This chain joins TRBV7-9 and TRBJ2-4; TRBD1 matches at 7 bases. V lost 0 bases to trimming and J lost 0 bases; unmatched junction nucleotides: 5. The germline gives CDR1 SEHNR, CDR2 FQNEAQ (reference sequence). This CDR3 comprises 17 residues. The CDR3 DNA reads TGTGCCAGCAGCTTAGCCGCGCAGGGGGTAGCCAAAAACATTCAGTACTTC. Translated, it gives CASSLAAQGVAKNIQYF.

This clonotype was recorded only once. The rearrangement uses TRBV4-2 and TRBJ1-2; unclear D gene. V was clipped by 1 base and J by 6 bases, with 9 bases between them. Germline CDR1 is LGHNA and CDR2 is YNFKEQ. This CDR3 is 13 amino acids long. DNA for the CDR3: TGTGCCAGCAGCCAAGGCGCTGTGAATGGCTACACCTTC. Protein sequence: CASSQGAVNGYTF.

A few counts support this clonotype. The V and J genes are TRBV29-1 and TRBJ2-7, with 9 bases identical to TRBD1. The CDR3 totals 12 residues. Germline CDR1 and CDR2: SQVTM and ANQGSEA. Here the CDR3 DNA reads TGCAGTGGGGACAGGGAGTCCTACGAGCAGTACGTC. Translated: CSGDRESYEQYV.

V and J are TRBV6-5 and TRBJ1-1, with D possibly matching TRBD1 (5 bases). Trimming removed 2 bases at V and 7 bases at J, with 14 bases between. CDR3 length: 14 amino acids. Germline V gives CDR1 MNHEY, CDR2 SVGAGI. CDR3 bases: TGTGCCAGCAGTTACAATTTGGGGGTCATTGAAGCTTTCTTT. Translation gives CASSYNLGVIEAFF.

In its sample, this clonotype was seen many times. The chain links TRBV5-1 to TRBJ2-2; TRBD2 agrees at 11 bases. Germline V lookup: CDR1 SGHRS, CDR2 YFSETQ. V was clipped by 4 bases and J by 4 bases; unmatched bases: 12. CDR3 size: 18 residues. CDR3: CASSESPPLAGATGELFF. The CDR3 region has the DNA TGCGCCAGCAGCGAATCTCCTCCACTAGCGGGGGCCACCGGGGAGCTGTTTTTT.

The rearrangement joins TRBV27 to TRBJ2-3; 9 nucleotides align to TRBD1. The CDR3 spans 15 residues. CDR1 is MNHEY, CDR2 SMNVEV, per germline (reference sequence). V trimming: 5 bases; J trimming: 0 bases; junction bases outside the gene matches: 3. CDR3 sequence reads: CASSIGTGSTDTQYF. The CDR3 DNA reads TGTGCCAGCAGTATAGGGACAGGGAGCACAGATACGCAGTATTTT.

The V gene is TRBV6-5, the J gene TRBJ1-5; 7 bases map to TRBD1. The CDR3 has 14 amino acids. V trimming: 6 bases; J trimming: 5 bases; junction bases outside the gene matches: 7. The germline CDR1 and CDR2 sequences are MNHEY and SVGAGI. CDR3 sequence: CASSPDRAYQPQHF. The CDR3 coding sequence is TGTGCCAGCAGCCCAGACAGGGCCTATCAGCCCCAGCATTTT.

This clonotype was seen more than once but under ten times. The chain combines TRBV7-8 with TRBJ1-5; D might be TRBD1 (5 bases). The CDR3 extends over 15 amino acids. The germline V and J ends were trimmed by 2 bases and 5 bases, with 13 bases remaining between them. Germline V gene sequence: CDR1 SGHVS, CDR2 FQNEAQ. DNA of the CDR3: TGTGCCAGCAGCTTAAGAGGGGTGGGTGATCAGCCCCAGCATTTT. Its translation: CASSLRGVGDQPQHF.

This clonotype was seen a handful of times. The V and J genes are TRBV6-5 and TRBJ1-1; D may be TRBD1 (5 bases). The V gene's germline CDR1 is MNHEY and CDR2 SVGAGI. The CDR3 runs 13 residues. Trimming took off 0 bases at V and 7 bases at J, with 9 bases between the two ends. CDR3 sequence reads: CASSYSGAFEAFF. The DNA of the CDR3 is TGTGCCAGCAGTTACTCAGGGGCTTTTGAAGCTTTCTTT.

The chain combines TRBV4-1 with TRBJ1-3, with D perhaps matching TRBD1 (6 bases). Deletions cut 3 bases from V and 4 bases from J, with 10 bases between. The CDR3 runs to 14 residues. Germline CDR1 MGHRA, CDR2 YSYEKL. CDR3 protein: CASSHWQGGNTIYF. The CDR3 DNA is TGCGCCAGCAGCCACTGGCAGGGGGGAAACACCATATATTTT.